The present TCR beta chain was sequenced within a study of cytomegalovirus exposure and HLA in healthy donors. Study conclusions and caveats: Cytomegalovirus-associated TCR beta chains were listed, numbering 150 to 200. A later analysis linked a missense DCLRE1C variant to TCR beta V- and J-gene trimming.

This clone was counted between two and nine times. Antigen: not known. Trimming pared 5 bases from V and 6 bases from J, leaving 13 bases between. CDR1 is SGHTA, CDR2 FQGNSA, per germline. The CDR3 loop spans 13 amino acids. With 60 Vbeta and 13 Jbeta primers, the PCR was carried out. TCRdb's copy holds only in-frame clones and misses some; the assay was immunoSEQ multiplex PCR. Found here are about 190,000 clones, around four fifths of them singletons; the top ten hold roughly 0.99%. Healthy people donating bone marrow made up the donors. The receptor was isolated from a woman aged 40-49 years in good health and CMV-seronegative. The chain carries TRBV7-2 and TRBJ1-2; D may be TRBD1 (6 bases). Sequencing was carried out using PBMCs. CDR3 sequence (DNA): TGTGCCAGCAGCCTTGACAGGAACGATGGCTACACCTTC. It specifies CASSLDRNDGYTF. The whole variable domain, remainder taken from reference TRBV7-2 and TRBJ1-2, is GAGVSQSPSNKVTEKGKDVELRCDPISGHTALYWYRQSLGQGLEFLIYFQGNSAPDKSGLPSDRFSAERTGGSVSTLTIQRTQQEDSAVYLCASSLDRNDGYTFGSGTRLTVV.